One and the same sample provided the 24 T cell receptor beta chains below, sequenced in a study of blood T cell repertoires in COVID-19. This table comes from immunoSEQ multiplex PCR, and its TCRdb copy is limited to in-frame clones, with some not included. The table shows 200,000 to 250,000 clones, with 75% to 90% occurring only once. The source material was peripheral blood. The receptors come from a woman aged 70 to 79 with active or convalescent COVID-19.

The chain is built from TRBV29-1 and TRBJ2-1; maybe TRBD2 (5 bases). Per the germline V gene, CDR1 is SQVTM and CDR2 is ANQGSEA. The CDR3 spans 12 residues. Trimming took off 2 bases at V and 6 bases at J, with 8 bases between the two ends. CDR3 in DNA: TGCAGCGTTGAAAGGCGGGTCAATGAGCAGTTCTTC. It yields the protein CSVERRVNEQFF.

The gene calls are TRBV2 and TRBJ1-1; 7 nucleotides agree with TRBD1. CDR3 length: 13 amino acids. The junction had 3 bases not matched to a gene; V was cut back by 8 bases and J by 0 bases. Germline-derived CDR1 and CDR2 are SNHLY and FYNNEI. The CDR3 nucleotides read TGTGCCAGCGGACAGGACATGAACACTGAAGCTTTCTTT. It codes for CASGQDMNTEAFF.

V is TRBV5-1 and J is TRBJ1-2, with TRBD1 matching over 7 bases. Germline CDR1 SGHRS, CDR2 YFSETQ. This CDR3 contains 13 residues. Unmatched junction bases numbered 3, after V lost 1 base and J lost 6 bases. The CDR3 nucleotides read TGCGCCAGCAGCTTGAGGCAGGGGGATGGCTACACCTTC. It translates to CASSLRQGDGYTF.

This rearrangement joins TRBV30 to TRBJ1-5, with D perhaps TRBD1 (5 bases). CDR3 length equals 13 residues. In germline, CDR1 is GTSNPN, CDR2 SVGIG (reference sequence). V lost 6 bases to trimming and J lost 7 bases, with 16 bases between them. The CDR3 here is CACTSGGGQPQHF. CDR3 nucleotide sequence: TGTGCCTGTACCAGCGGCGGGGGGCAGCCCCAGCATTTT. Complete variable domain (other parts from reference TRBV30 and TRBJ1-5): SQTIHQWPATLVQPVGSPLSLECTVEGTSNPNLYWYRQAAGRGLQLLFYSVGIGQISSEVPQNLSASRPQDRQFILSSKKLLLSDSGFYLCACTSGGGQPQHFGDGTRLSIL.

The chain couples TRBV25-1 to TRBJ2-1, with 14 nucleotides matching TRBD2. V shed 3 bases, J shed 3 bases, and the junction held 7 bases outside the gene matches. This CDR3 is built from 18 residues. Germline V gene sequence: CDR1 MGHDK, CDR2 SYGVNS. In DNA, the CDR3 is TGTGCCAGCAGTGATGAGGGACTAGCGGGAGATATCTACAATGAGCAGTTCTTC. It specifies CASSDEGLAGDIYNEQFF.

This chain links TRBV28 with TRBJ2-5; TRBD1 is a possible D gene (6 bases). The CDR3 contains 14 residues. Germline CDR1 MDHEN, CDR2 SYDVKM. Between the trimmed V and J ends, which lost 6 bases and 7 bases, there was a span of 18 bases. The CDR3 DNA follows: TGTGCCAGCAGAGCAGGGGCGGGTAAGGGGACCCAGTACTTC. The encoded protein is CASRAGAGKGTQYF. Full variable domain (outside the CDR3, taken from reference TRBV28 and TRBJ2-5): DVKVTQSSRYLVKRTGEKVFLECVQDMDHENMFWYRQDPGLGLRLIYFSYDVKMKEKGDIPEGYSVSREKKERFSLILESASTNQTSMYLCASRAGAGKGTQYFGPGTRLLVL.

This chain joins TRBV5-1 and TRBJ2-3, with 8 bases identical to TRBD2. Germline loops: CDR1 SGHRS, CDR2 YFSETQ. V lost 0 bases, J lost 2 bases, and 14 bases stayed unmatched. The CDR3 is 19 amino acids. CDR3 coding DNA: TGCGCCAGCAGCTTGGGAGCGGGGGCGGGCCCGGTCCCCACAGATACGCAGTATTTT. It codes for CASSLGAGAGPVPTDTQYF.

This clone was seen a single time. The chain couples TRBV15 to TRBJ2-5, with 11 bases that match TRBD1. Germline CDR1 and CDR2: LNHNV and YYDKDF (reference sequence). The CDR3 is made up of 15 amino acids. After removal of 3 bases from V and 5 bases from J, the junction contained 5 bases not matched to a gene. CDR3 sequence reads: CATSRGQGEYETQYF. CDR3 DNA sequence: TGTGCCACCAGCAGGGGACAGGGGGAGTACGAGACCCAGTACTTC.

V usage is TRBV5-4 and J usage is TRBJ1-2; 8 bases align to TRBD1. V shed 0 bases, J shed 3 bases, and the junction held 7 bases outside the gene matches. Germline values: CDR1 SGHNT, CDR2 YYREEE (reference sequence). There are 16 residues in the CDR3. The CDR3 reads CASSLGRQGLDYGYTF. Written as DNA, the CDR3 is TGTGCCAGCAGCTTGGGTAGACAGGGGTTGGACTATGGCTACACCTTC.

The rearrangement links TRBV6-2 or TRBV6-3 to TRBJ1-1, with 7 bases aligning to TRBD1. J lost 4 bases, V lost 6 bases, and 14 bases had no gene match. CDR3 length equals 16 residues. Looked up from germline, CDR1 is MNHEY and CDR2 is SVGEGT. This chain's CDR3 is CASSNRAGGPITEAFF. CDR3 nucleotides: TGTGCCAGCAGCAACAGGGCAGGGGGTCCTATCACTGAAGCTTTCTTT.

V is TRBV7-2 and J is TRBJ1-4, with 8 bases matching TRBD1. CDR1 is SGHTA and CDR2 is FQGNSA in the germline V gene. The CDR3 is 15 amino acids. The V and J ends lost 0 bases and 6 bases, in that order; junction bases with no gene match: 3. The CDR3 nucleotides read TGTGCCAGCAGCTTAGCCACAGGGGGGTATGAAAAACTGTTTTTT. This gives the protein CASSLATGGYEKLFF.

The chain recombines TRBV5-1 with TRBJ1-1; no clear D gene. The CDR3 loop spans 12 amino acids. V was cut by 4 bases and J by 7 bases, with 11 bases left in between. Germline loops: CDR1 SGHRS, CDR2 YFSETQ. The CDR3 loop reads CASSPEGHEAFF. CDR3 bases: TGCGCCAGCAGCCCTGAGGGTCATGAAGCTTTCTTT. The full variable domain, completed using reference TRBV5-1 and TRBJ1-1, is KAGVTQTPRYLIKTRGQQVTLSCSPISGHRSVSWYQQTPGQGLQFLFEYFSETQRNKGNFPGRFSGRQFSNSRSEMNVSTLELGDSALYLCASSPEGHEAFFGQGTRLTVV.

J is TRBJ1-5 and V is TRBV3-1 (or the pseudogene TRBV3-2), with 8 bases that match TRBD1. This CDR3 region has 17 residues. Trimming at V came to 0 bases and at J to 6 bases, leaving 10 bases not matched to a gene. Germline V gene lookup returns CDR1 LGHDT and CDR2 YNNKEL (reference sequence). CDR3 bases: TGTGCCAGCAGCCAAGATAGGACAGGGCGGGTGAGTCAGCCCCAGCATTTT. This encodes CASSQDRTGRVSQPQHF.

The J gene is TRBJ2-1, the V gene TRBV10-3; D might be TRBD1 (5 bases). Trimming removed 2 bases at V and 3 bases at J, with 14 bases between. CDR3 length: 16 residues. Germline V CDR1 and CDR2: ENHRY, SYGVKD. The DNA of the CDR3 is TGTGCCATCAGTGAGCGGCAGGGTTCCGGCTACAATGAGCAGTTCTTC. Its translation is CAISERQGSGYNEQFF.

This clone was found once. This chain links TRBV30 with TRBJ2-2, with D possibly TRBD2 on 5 matching bases. V was shortened by 3 bases and J by 7 bases, with 18 bases between the two germline ends. This CDR3 contains 15 residues. The germline V gene has CDR1 GTSNPN and CDR2 SVGIG (reference sequence). As DNA, the CDR3 is TGTGCCTGGAGATTGAGTCGGGATAGGAGCGGGGAGCTGTTTTTT. Amino acids: CAWRLSRDRSGELFF.

This chain links TRBV3-1 (or the pseudogene TRBV3-2) with TRBJ2-7, with 13 nucleotides matching TRBD2. V trimming: 3 bases; J trimming: 4 bases; junction bases outside the gene matches: 3. The CDR3 is made up of 15 amino acids. Germline-derived CDR1 and CDR2 are LGHDT and YNNKEL (reference sequence). CDR3 protein: CASSQGLAGTYEQYF. The CDR3, as DNA: TGTGCCAGCAGCCAGGGACTAGCGGGGACTTACGAGCAGTACTTC.

This clone was seen at least ten times. The chain couples TRBV3-1 (or the pseudogene TRBV3-2) to TRBJ1-6; no definite D call. Germline CDR1 is LGHDT and CDR2 is YNNKEL (reference sequence). This CDR3 region has 16 residues. The V and J ends lost 0 bases and 7 bases respectively, with 13 bases between them. The CDR3 reads CASSQDSAAWNSPLHF. The DNA for the CDR3 is TGTGCCAGCAGCCAAGATAGCGCAGCTTGGAATTCACCCCTCCACTTT.

The chain recombines TRBV10-1 with TRBJ1-4, with no clear D. Between the trimmed V and J ends, which lost 3 bases and 7 bases, there was a span of 9 bases. CDR1 is WNHNN, CDR2 SYGVQD, per germline (reference sequence). The length of the CDR3 is 13 residues. CDR3 in DNA: TGCGCCAGCAGTGATCGGAGGGCTGAAAAACTGTTTTTT. Encoded protein: CASSDRRAEKLFF.

In this sample, this clone turned up once. The chain recombines TRBV25-1 with TRBJ1-1, with 9 bases identical to TRBD1. V lost 6 bases and J lost 6; bases outside the gene matches: 20. The CDR3 has 18 amino acids. CDR1 and CDR2 (germline): MGHDK, SYGVNS. The CDR3 DNA follows: TGTGCCAGCAGCCCCTGGGGTGGGACAGGGTATGGAAGTCCTGAAGCTTTCTTT. Protein product: CASSPWGGTGYGSPEAFF.

The chain has TRBV4-3 and TRBJ1-3, with D hard to call. Germline CDR1 reads LGHNA; CDR2 reads YSLEER. The CDR3 is 12 residues long. The V and J ends lost 3 bases and 7 bases respectively, with 7 bases between them. The CDR3 is CASSHNGNTIYF. DNA of the CDR3: TGCGCCAGCAGCCATAACGGGAACACCATATATTTT.

V is TRBV7-6 and J is TRBJ2-2; 7 nucleotides align to TRBD1. V shed 2 bases and J 6 bases; nucleotides not matched to a gene: 6. This CDR3 has 15 amino acids. Germline CDR1 is SGHVS and CDR2 is FNYEAQ. The CDR3 protein is CASSLRPQGAGELFF. The CDR3 DNA is TGTGCCAGCAGCTTACGTCCCCAGGGGGCCGGGGAGCTGTTTTTT.

The chain joins TRBV9 to TRBJ2-6; maybe TRBD2 (5 bases). The V end lost 0 bases, the J end lost 1 base, and 5 bases lay between the germline ends. The CDR3 runs to 15 residues. Germline lookup yields CDR1 SGDLS and CDR2 YYNGEE. In DNA, the CDR3 is TGTGCCAGCAGCGTAGGAGGGTCTGGGGCCAACGTCCTGACTTTC. Translation: CASSVGGSGANVLTF.

V and J are TRBV5-4 and TRBJ1-6; TRBD1 aligns across 9 bases. From germline, CDR1 is SGHNT and CDR2 YYREEE (reference sequence). Losses at the gene ends were 4 bases for V and 8 bases for J; bases not matched to a gene: 10. This CDR3 contains 16 residues. The CDR3 region is CASSTGQGSWDSPLHF. CDR3 coding DNA: TGTGCCAGCAGCACCGGACAGGGGTCGTGGGATTCACCCCTCCACTTT.

The CDR3 coding sequence is TGTGCCAGCAGCCAAGTAGGTCTTTTAGCCCCGGAATCCTACGAGCAGTACTTC. Amino acids: CASSQVGLLAPESYEQYF. The chain has TRBV14 and TRBJ2-7; no clear D. The CDR3 totals 18 residues. Germline V gene data show CDR1 as SGHDN and CDR2 as FVKESK. Trimming shortened V by 1 base and J by 1 base, and 20 bases separated the two germline ends.